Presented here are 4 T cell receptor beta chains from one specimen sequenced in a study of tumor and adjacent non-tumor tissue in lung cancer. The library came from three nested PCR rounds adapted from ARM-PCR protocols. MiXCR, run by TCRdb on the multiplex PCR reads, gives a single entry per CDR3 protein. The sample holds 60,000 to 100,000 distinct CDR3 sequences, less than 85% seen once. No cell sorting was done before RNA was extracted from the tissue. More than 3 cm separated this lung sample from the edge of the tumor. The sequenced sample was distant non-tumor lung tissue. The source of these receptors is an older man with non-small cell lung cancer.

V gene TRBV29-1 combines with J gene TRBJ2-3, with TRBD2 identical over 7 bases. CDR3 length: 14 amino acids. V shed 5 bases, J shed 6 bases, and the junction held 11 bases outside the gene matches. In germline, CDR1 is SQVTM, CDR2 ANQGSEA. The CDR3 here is CSVIGSSGGDTQYF. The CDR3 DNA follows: TGCAGCGTTATTGGTTCATCCGGGGGGGATACGCAGTATTTT.

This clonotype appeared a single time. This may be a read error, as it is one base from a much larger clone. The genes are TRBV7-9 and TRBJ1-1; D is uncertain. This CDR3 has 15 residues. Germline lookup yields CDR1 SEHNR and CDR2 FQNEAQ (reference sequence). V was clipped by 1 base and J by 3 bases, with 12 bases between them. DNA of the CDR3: TGTGCCAGCAGCTTAGGTTCCAAAAGGGACACTGAAGCTTTCTTT. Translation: CASSLGSKRDTEAFF.

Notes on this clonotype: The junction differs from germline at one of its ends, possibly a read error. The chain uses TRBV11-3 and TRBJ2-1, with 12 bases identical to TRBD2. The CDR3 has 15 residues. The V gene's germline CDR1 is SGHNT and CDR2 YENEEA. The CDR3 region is CANSPRLAGVGEQFF. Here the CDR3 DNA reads TGTGCCAACAGCCCAAGACTAGCGGGAGTGGGTGAGCAGTTCTTC.

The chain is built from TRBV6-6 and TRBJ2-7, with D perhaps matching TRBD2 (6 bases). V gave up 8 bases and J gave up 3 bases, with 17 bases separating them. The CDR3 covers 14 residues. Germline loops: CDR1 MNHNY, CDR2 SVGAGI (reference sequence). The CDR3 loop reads CASCFPGLNYEQYV. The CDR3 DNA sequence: TGTGCCAGCTGTTTCCCGGGACTCAACTACGAGCAGTACGTC.